The 3 T cell receptor beta chains in this list originate from one sample, sequenced in a study of T cells in Graves' hyperthyroidism and ophthalmopathy (dated by TCRdb to about 2019). The method was multiplex PCR. Instrument on record: Illumina HiSeq 2000. TCR beta CDR3 regions were amplified from RNA transcripts. The TCR CDR3 was subjected to a first round of RT-PCR using the HTBI primer set and the Qiagen OneStep RT-PCR kit. Using fastp trimming at Q25 and MiXCR clonotype assembly, TCRdb reanalyzed the public sequencing data and kept in-frame beta chains. Every distinct CDR3 protein forms one entry, paired with its most common genes and DNA. The sample table shows some 550,000 distinct CDR3 sequences, and roughly 20% are seen once. Of the sample, about 26% falls within the top ten clones. The sample comprised blood. The receptors were gathered from a man younger than 30 with Graves' hyperthyroidism.

This clonotype turned up a few times. This chain links TRBV6-1 with TRBJ1-6, with D possibly being TRBD1 (5 bases). V was shortened by 7 bases and J by 9 bases, with 16 bases between the two germline ends. CDR1 is MNHNS, CDR2 SASEGT, per germline. The CDR3 sequence is 14 residues long. The CDR3 spells CASTPGDHLSPLHF. The CDR3, as DNA: TGTGCCAGCACTCCCGGGGACCACCTTTCACCCCTCCACTTT.

The V gene is TRBV29-1, the J gene TRBJ2-7, with D perhaps matching TRBD1 (6 bases). CDR1 SQVTM and CDR2 ANQGSEA come from the germline V gene. Trimming removed 8 bases from V and 4 bases from J, with 24 bases in between. The length of the CDR3 is 15 residues. The DNA for the CDR3 is TGCAGCATTATCGGTTGGGGACAACGAAATTACGAGCAGTACTTC. This sequence encodes CSIIGWGQRNYEQYF.

This clonotype has more than one count but fewer than ten. The chain recombines TRBV3-1 with TRBJ1-1, with D perhaps matching TRBD1 (6 bases). The germline CDR1 and CDR2 sequences are LGHDT and YNNKEL (reference sequence). Trimming stripped 0 bases from V and 1 base from J, with 9 bases between. The CDR3 spans 15 residues. The CDR3 region is CASSQDRGPNTEAFF. CDR3 coding DNA: TGTGCCAGCAGCCAAGATCGGGGGCCGAACACTGAAGCTTTCTTT.